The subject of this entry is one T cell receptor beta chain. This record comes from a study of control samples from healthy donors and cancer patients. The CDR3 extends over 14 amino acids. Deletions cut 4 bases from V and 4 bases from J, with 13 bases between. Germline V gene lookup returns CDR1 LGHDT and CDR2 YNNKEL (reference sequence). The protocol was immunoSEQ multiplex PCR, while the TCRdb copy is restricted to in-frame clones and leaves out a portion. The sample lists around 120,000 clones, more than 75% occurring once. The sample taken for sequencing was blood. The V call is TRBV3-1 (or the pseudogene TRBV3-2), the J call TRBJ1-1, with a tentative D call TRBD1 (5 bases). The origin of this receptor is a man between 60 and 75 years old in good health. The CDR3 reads CASSPGTWVTEAFF. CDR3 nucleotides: TGTGCCAGCAGCCCCGGGACCTGGGTCACTGAAGCTTTCTTT.